This T cell receptor (beta chain) was found in a study of cytomegalovirus exposure and HLA in healthy donors. About this clone: Its antigen is still unknown.

The germline gives CDR1 MNHEY, CDR2 SMNVEV (reference sequence). V was cut by 6 bases and J by 7 bases, with 13 bases left in between. The CDR3 is 14 amino acids. General study findings and limits: A later analysis linked some 17,000 TCR beta sequences to HLA alleles at 0.05 false discovery rate. Per a later analysis, HLA-associated TCR beta chains showed more clonal expansion than other, equally common TCR beta chains.

Primers: 60 Vbeta forward and 13 Jbeta reverse. Assay: immunoSEQ multiplex PCR; the TCRdb copy retains only in-frame clones and omits some. The sample records about 130,000 clones, roughly 84% being singletons. Sequencing was carried out using PBMCs. V usage is TRBV27 and J usage is TRBJ1-6, with no clear D. The receptor's source is a boy between 5 and 17 years old in good health and CMV-seronegative. DNA for the CDR3: TGTGCCAGCAGACTACTTCGACGGAATTCACCCCTCCACTTT. Protein product: CASRLLRRNSPLHF.